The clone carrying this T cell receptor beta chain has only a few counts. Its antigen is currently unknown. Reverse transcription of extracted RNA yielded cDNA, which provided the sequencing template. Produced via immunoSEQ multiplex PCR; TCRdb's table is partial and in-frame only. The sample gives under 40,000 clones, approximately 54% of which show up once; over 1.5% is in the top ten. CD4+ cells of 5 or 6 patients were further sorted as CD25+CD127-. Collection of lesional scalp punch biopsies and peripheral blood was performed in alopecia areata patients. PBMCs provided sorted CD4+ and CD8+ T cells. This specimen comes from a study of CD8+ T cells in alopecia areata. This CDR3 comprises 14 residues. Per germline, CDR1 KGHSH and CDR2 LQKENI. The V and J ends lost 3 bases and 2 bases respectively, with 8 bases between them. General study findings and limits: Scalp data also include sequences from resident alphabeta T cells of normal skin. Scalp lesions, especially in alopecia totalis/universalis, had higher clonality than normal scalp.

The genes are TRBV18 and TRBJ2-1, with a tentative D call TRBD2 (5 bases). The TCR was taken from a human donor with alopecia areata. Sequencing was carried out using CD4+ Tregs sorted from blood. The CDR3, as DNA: TGTGCCAGCTCACCGGACTCTACCTACAATGAGCAGTTCTTC. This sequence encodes CASSPDSTYNEQFF.